Listed here are 13 T cell receptor beta chains from one sample, sequenced in a study of CD8 T cells in Susac syndrome. RNA totalling about 0.45 to 1 ug underwent reverse transcription with random hexamers. TCRdb independently ran MiXCR on the immunoSEQ multiplex PCR reads; one entry per CDR3 protein. The sample carries roughly 200,000 distinct CDR3 sequences, about 95% recorded once. Sequencing was performed on CD4+ T cells from PBMCs. These receptors originate from a human donor in good health.

The chain links TRBV28 to TRBJ2-7; D is ambiguous. The CDR3 is 12 amino acids. In germline, CDR1 is MDHEN, CDR2 SYDVKM. V lost 5 bases and J 2 bases, leaving 7 bases between the germline ends. The CDR3 loop is CASSPAPYEQYF. CDR3 DNA: TGTGCCAGCAGTCCGGCACCCTACGAGCAGTACTTC.

CDR3 amino acids: CATSAPGGNEQFF. The CDR3 DNA reads TGTGCCACCAGTGCCCCCGGGGGGAATGAGCAGTTCTTC. The chain couples TRBV24-1 to TRBJ2-1; 7 bases align to TRBD2. V was pared by 5 bases and J by 7 bases, with 4 bases of the junction left unmatched. The CDR3 loop spans 13 amino acids. Germline CDR1 KGHDR, CDR2 SFDVKD.

This clonotype was counted once. The rearrangement links TRBV4-1 to TRBJ1-2; 7 nucleotides agree with TRBD1. The CDR3 totals 15 residues. The junction had 9 bases not matched to a gene; V was cut back by 1 base and J by 7 bases. Germline CDR1 is MGHRA and CDR2 is YSYEKL. The CDR3, as DNA: TGCGCCAGCAGCCAAGTTGACAGGGCGGCGAGTGGCTACACCTTC. Translated: CASSQVDRAASGYTF.

The genes are TRBV29-1 and TRBJ2-7, with D perhaps matching TRBD1 or TRBD2 (5 bases each). V lost 7 bases to trimming and J lost 2 bases, with 15 bases between them. The CDR3 extends over 13 amino acids. Germline V CDR1 and CDR2: SQVTM, ANQGSEA. CDR3 sequence: CSGARDGAYEQYF. The DNA of the CDR3 is TGCAGCGGTGCCCGGGACGGGGCCTACGAGCAGTACTTC.

This rearrangement joins TRBV28 to TRBJ2-1, with 12 bases identical to TRBD2. V dropped 5 bases and J dropped 8; count of bases not matched to a gene: 10. Germline lookup yields CDR1 MDHEN and CDR2 SYDVKM. The CDR3 is 16 amino acids. CDR3 loop: CASSAQTSGRRHEQFF. The CDR3 DNA is TGTGCCAGCAGTGCCCAGACTAGCGGGAGACGACATGAGCAGTTCTTC. The whole variable domain, filled in from reference TRBV28 and TRBJ2-1, reads DVKVTQSSRYLVKRTGEKVFLECVQDMDHENMFWYRQDPGLGLRLIYFSYDVKMKEKGDIPEGYSVSREKKERFSLILESASTNQTSMYLCASSAQTSGRRHEQFFGPGTRLTVL.

The chain couples TRBV5-1 to TRBJ1-1; tentative D call: TRBD1 (5 bases). This CDR3 has 15 amino acids. Trimming cost V 1 base and J 6 bases, with 16 bases left between them. Germline CDR1 reads SGHRS; CDR2 reads YFSETQ. DNA for the CDR3: TGCGCCAGCAGCTTGTCAACAGGTACGGTGTCTGAAGCTTTCTTT. Translated, it gives CASSLSTGTVSEAFF.

The CDR3 reads CATSDDRFPAQFF. The CDR3 DNA is TGTGCCACCAGTGATGACCGATTTCCCGCGCAGTTCTTC. The rearrangement links TRBV24-1 to TRBJ2-1; D is undetermined. This CDR3 is built from 13 residues. Germline V CDR1 and CDR2: KGHDR, SFDVKD. V lost 3 bases to trimming and J lost 12 bases, with 14 bases between them.

V usage is TRBV30 and J usage is TRBJ1-5, with D unclear. Trimming took 1 base from V and 0 from J, leaving 7 bases between them. This CDR3 is 14 amino acids long. The germline gives CDR1 GTSNPN, CDR2 SVGIG (reference sequence). CDR3: CAWSDGPSNQPQHF. CDR3 in DNA: TGTGCCTGGAGTGACGGGCCTAGCAATCAGCCCCAGCATTTT.

The chain combines TRBV7-8 with TRBJ1-5; D remains ambiguous. Trimming stripped 1 base from V and 7 bases from J, with 14 bases between. Per the germline V gene, CDR1 is SGHVS and CDR2 is FQNEAQ. The CDR3 sequence is 15 residues long. This CDR3 reads CASSLVVAGRQPQHF. CDR3 coding DNA: TGTGCCAGCAGCTTAGTTGTGGCTGGGCGACAGCCCCAGCATTTT.

Written as DNA, the CDR3 is TGCAGCGTTGTTACGGTCCAGGGATCCAATCAGCCCCAGCATTTT. Protein: CSVVTVQGSNQPQHF. This chain links TRBV29-1 with TRBJ1-5, with D perhaps matching TRBD1 (5 bases). Germline V gene data show CDR1 as SQVTM and CDR2 as ANQGSEA. Trimming stripped 4 bases from V and 3 bases from J, with 16 bases between. The CDR3 runs 15 residues.

The chain has TRBV30 and TRBJ1-1, with 9 bases lining up with TRBD1. This CDR3 spans 13 amino acids. CDR1 and CDR2 from the germline V gene are GTSNPN and SVGIG (reference sequence). V shed 5 bases, J shed 7 bases, and the junction held 8 bases outside the gene matches. CDR3 nucleotide sequence: TGTGCCTGGGCTGGACAGGGGACCGGTGAAGCTTTCTTT. It yields the protein CAWAGQGTGEAFF.

The chain carries TRBV28 and TRBJ2-3; no firm D call. The length of the CDR3 is 12 residues. The ends were cut back, 0 bases at V and 6 bases at J, with 4 bases in the middle. From germline, CDR1 is MDHEN and CDR2 SYDVKM. The CDR3 here is CASSLWRDTQYF. CDR3 sequence (DNA): TGTGCCAGCAGTTTATGGCGGGATACGCAGTATTTT.

The J gene is TRBJ2-1, the V gene TRBV20-1, with D perhaps TRBD2 (6 bases). Deletions cut 7 bases from V and 4 bases from J, with 14 bases between. This CDR3 contains 13 residues. Germline V gene lookup returns CDR1 DFQATT and CDR2 SNEGSKA (reference sequence). CDR3 protein: CSGSGEGYNEQFF. DNA of the CDR3: TGCAGTGGCTCGGGAGAAGGATACAATGAGCAGTTCTTC.